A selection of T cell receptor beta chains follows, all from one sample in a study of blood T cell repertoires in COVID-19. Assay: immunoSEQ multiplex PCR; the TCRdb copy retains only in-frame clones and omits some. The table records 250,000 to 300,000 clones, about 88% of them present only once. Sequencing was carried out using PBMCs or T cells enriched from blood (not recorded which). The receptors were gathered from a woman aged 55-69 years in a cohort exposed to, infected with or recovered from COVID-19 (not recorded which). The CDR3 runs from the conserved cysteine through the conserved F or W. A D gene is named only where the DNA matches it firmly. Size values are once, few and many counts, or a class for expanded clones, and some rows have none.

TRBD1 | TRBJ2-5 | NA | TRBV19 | CASSRNPQGNQETQYF | TGTGCCAGTAGCCGAAACCCACAGGGGAACCAAGAGACCCAGTACTTC
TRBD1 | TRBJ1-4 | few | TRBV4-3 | CASSQEGQGNEKLFF | TGCGCCAGCAGCCAAGAGGGACAGGGGAACGAAAAACTGTTTTTT
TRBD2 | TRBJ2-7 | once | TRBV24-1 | CATSDPSGRAHEQYF | TGTGCCACCAGTGATCCGAGCGGGAGGGCGCACGAGCAGTACTTC
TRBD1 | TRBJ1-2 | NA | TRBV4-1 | CASSPGQGPNYGYTF | TGCGCCAGCAGCCCGGGACAGGGCCCGAACTATGGCTACACCTTC
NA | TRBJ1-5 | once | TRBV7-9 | CASSSRDSNQPQHF | TGTGCCAGCAGCTCCAGGGATAGCAATCAGCCCCAGCATTTT
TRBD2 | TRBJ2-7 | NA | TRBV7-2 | CASRTLGGTYEQYF | TGTGCCAGCAGAACCCTCGGGGGGACCTACGAGCAGTACTTC
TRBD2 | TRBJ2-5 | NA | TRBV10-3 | CAISELSGSETQYF | TGTGCCATCAGTGAGCTTAGCGGGTCTGAGACCCAGTACTTC
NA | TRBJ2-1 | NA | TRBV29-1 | CSVPSAGEQFF | TGCAGCGTCCCTAGCGCAGGTGAGCAGTTCTTC
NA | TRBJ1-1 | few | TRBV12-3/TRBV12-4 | CASSLNWEGEAFF | TGTGCCAGCAGTTTAAACTGGGAGGGTGAAGCTTTCTTT
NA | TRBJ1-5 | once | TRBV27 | CASSFKRAQPQHF | TGTGCCAGCAGTTTTAAGAGGGCCCAGCCCCAGCATTTT